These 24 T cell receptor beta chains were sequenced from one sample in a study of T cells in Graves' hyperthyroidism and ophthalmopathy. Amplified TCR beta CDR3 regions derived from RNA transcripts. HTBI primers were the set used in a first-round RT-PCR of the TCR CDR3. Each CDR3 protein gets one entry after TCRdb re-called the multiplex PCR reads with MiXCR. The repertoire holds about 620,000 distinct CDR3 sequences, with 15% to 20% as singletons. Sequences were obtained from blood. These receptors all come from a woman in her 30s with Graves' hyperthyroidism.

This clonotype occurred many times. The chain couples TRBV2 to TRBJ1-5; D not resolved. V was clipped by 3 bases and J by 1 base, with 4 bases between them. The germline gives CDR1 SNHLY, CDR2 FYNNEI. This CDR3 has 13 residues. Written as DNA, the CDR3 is TGTGCCAGCAGTGACAGGAGCAATCAGCCCCAGCATTTT. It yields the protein CASSDRSNQPQHF. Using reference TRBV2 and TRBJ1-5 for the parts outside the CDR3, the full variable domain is EPEVTQTPSHQVTQMGQEVILRCVPISNHLYFYWYRQILGQKVEFLVSFYNNEISEKSEIFDDQFSVERPDGSNFTLKIRSTKLEDSAMYFCASSDRSNQPQHFGDGTRLSIL.

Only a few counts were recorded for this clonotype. This CDR3 reads CASSLNRATEAFF. The CDR3 DNA follows: TGTGCCAGCAGTTTAAACCGGGCCACTGAAGCTTTCTTT. V is TRBV12-3 or TRBV12-4 and J is TRBJ1-1; D gene unclear. Trimming stripped 2 bases from V and 4 bases from J, with 8 bases between. There are 13 residues in the CDR3.

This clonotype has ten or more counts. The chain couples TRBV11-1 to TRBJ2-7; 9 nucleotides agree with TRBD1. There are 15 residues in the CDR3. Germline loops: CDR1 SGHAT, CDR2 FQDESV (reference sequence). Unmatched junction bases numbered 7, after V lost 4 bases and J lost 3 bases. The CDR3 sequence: CASSYDRGDFYEQYF. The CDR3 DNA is TGTGCCAGCAGCTATGACAGGGGGGACTTCTACGAGCAGTACTTC.

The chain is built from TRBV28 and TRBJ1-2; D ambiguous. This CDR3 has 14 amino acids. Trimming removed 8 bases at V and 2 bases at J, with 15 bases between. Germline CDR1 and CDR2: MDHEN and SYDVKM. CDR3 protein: CASRAAVGNYGYTF. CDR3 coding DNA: TGTGCCAGCCGCGCCGCCGTGGGAAACTATGGCTACACCTTC.

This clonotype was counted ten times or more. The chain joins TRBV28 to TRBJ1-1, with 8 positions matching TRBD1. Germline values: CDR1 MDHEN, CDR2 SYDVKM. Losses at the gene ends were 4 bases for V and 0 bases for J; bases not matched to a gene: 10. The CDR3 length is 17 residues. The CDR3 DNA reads TGTGCCAGCAGTTGGACCTGGGACAGGATGATGAACACTGAAGCTTTCTTT. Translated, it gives CASSWTWDRMMNTEAFF.

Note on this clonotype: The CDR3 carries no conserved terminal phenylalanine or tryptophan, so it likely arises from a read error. The DNA for the CDR3 is TGTGCCAGCAGTAGCCGGTCCAGCTCCTACAATGAGCAGTTCCTC. This gives the protein CASSSRSSSYNEQFL. This chain uses TRBV6-1 with TRBJ2-1; D unclear. Germline CDR1 and CDR2: MNHNS and SASEGT. The germline V and J ends were trimmed by 5 bases and 0 bases, with 11 bases remaining between them. The CDR3 runs to 15 residues.

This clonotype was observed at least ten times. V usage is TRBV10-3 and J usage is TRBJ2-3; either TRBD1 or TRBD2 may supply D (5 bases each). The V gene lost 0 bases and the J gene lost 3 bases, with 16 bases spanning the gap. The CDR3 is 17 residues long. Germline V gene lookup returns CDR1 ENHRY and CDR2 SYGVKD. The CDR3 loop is CAISESKVQGVTDTQYF. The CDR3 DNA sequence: TGTGCCATCAGTGAGTCGAAGGTTCAGGGAGTGACAGATACGCAGTATTTT.

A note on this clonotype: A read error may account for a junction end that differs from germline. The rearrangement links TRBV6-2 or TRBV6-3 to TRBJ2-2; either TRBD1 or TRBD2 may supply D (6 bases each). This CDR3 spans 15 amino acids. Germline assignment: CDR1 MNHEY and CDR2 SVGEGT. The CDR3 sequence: CASSHSGADTGELFF. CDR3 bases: TGTGCCAGCAGTCACTCGGGGGCGGACACCGGGGAGCTGTTTTTT.

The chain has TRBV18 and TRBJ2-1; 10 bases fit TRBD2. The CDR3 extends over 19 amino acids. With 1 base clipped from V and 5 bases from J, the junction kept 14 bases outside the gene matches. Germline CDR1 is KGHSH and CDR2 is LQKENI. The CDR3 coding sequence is TGTGCCAGCTCACCACGCCCCTCTAGCGGGAGCACCGAGAACAATGAGCAGTTCTTC. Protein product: CASSPRPSSGSTENNEQFF.

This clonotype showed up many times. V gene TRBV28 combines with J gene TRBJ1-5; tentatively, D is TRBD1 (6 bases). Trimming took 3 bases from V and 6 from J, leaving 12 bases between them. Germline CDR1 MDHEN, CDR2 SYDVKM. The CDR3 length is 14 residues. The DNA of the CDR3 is TGTGCCAGCAGTTTGGCACAGGGATCTCAGCCCCAGCATTTT. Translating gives CASSLAQGSQPQHF.

The CDR3 loop is CASSHTRSNEQFF. The CDR3 DNA is TGTGCCAGCAGTCATACTAGGAGCAATGAGCAGTTCTTC. The rearrangement uses TRBV27 and TRBJ2-1, with D possibly TRBD2 on 5 matching bases. CDR3 length equals 13 residues. The V and J ends lost 5 bases and 6 bases respectively, with 11 bases between them. CDR1 and CDR2 from the germline V gene are MNHEY and SMNVEV (reference sequence).

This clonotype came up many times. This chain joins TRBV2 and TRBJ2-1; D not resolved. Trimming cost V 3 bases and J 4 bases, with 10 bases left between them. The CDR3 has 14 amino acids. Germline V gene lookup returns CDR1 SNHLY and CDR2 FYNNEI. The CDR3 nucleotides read TGTGCCAGCAGTGACACCCACCCTTACAATGAGCAGTTCTTC. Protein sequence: CASSDTHPYNEQFF. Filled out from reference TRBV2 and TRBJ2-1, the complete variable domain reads EPEVTQTPSHQVTQMGQEVILRCVPISNHLYFYWYRQILGQKVEFLVSFYNNEISEKSEIFDDQFSVERPDGSNFTLKIRSTKLEDSAMYFCASSDTHPYNEQFFGPGTRLTVL.

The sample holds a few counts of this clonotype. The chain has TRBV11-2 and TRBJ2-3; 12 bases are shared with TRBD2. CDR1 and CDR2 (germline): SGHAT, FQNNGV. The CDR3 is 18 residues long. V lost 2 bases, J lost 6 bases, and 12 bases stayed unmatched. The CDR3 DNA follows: TGTGCCAGCAGCTTAAGGGCTAGCGGGAGGGCCGGAGGCGATACGCAGTATTTT. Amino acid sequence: CASSLRASGRAGGDTQYF.

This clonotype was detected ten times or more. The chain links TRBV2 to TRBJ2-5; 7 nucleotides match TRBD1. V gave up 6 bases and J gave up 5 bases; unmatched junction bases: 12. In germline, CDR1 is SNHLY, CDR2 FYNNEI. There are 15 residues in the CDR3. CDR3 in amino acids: CASSPRRQGEETQYF. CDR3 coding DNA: TGTGCCAGCAGCCCTCGGCGACAGGGTGAGGAGACCCAGTACTTC.

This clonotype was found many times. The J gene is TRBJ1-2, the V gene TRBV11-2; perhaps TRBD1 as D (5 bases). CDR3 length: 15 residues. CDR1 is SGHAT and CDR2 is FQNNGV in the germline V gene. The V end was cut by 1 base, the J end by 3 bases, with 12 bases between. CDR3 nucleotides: TGTGCCAGCAGCTTAGGTCCAGGGTGGGACTATGGCTACACCTTC. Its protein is CASSLGPGWDYGYTF.

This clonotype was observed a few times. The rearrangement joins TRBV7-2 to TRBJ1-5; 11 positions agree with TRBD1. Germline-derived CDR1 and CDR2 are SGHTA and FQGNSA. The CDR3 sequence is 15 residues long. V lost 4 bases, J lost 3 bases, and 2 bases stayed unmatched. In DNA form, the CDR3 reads TGTGCCAGCAGCTCGGGACAGGGGGACAATCAGCCCCAGCATTTT. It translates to CASSSGQGDNQPQHF.

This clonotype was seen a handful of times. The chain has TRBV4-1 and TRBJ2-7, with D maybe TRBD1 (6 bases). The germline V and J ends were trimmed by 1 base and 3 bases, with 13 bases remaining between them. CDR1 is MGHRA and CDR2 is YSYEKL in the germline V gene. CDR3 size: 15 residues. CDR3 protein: CASSQVGKGVYEQYF. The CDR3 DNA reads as TGCGCCAGCAGCCAAGTCGGCAAGGGGGTCTACGAGCAGTACTTC.

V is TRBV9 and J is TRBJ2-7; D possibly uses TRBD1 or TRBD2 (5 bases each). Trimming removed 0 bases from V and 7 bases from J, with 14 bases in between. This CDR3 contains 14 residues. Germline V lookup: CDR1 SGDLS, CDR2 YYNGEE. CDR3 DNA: TGTGCCAGCAGCGTAGAGTGGGGGTCTGGGGAGCAGTACTTC. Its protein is CASSVEWGSGEQYF.

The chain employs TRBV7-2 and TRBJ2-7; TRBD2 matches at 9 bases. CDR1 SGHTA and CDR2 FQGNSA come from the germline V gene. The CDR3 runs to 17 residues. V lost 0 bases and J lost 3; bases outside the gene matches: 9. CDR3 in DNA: TGTGCCAGCAGCTTAGCGGGGGGCCGCGGGAGGGACTACGAGCAGTACTTC. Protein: CASSLAGGRGRDYEQYF.

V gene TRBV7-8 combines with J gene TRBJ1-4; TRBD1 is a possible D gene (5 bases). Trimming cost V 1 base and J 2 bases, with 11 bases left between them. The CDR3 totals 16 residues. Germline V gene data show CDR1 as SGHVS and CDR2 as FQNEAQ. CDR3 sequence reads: CASSLESRVTNEKLFF. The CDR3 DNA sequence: TGTGCCAGCAGCTTAGAATCCAGGGTCACTAATGAAAAACTGTTTTTT.

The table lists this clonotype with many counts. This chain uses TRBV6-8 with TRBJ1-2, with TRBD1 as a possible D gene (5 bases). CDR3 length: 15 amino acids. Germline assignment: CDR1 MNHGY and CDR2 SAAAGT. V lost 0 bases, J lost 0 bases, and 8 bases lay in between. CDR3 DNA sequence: TGTGCCAGCAGTTACTCGGGGCAGACTAACTATGGCTACACCTTC. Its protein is CASSYSGQTNYGYTF.

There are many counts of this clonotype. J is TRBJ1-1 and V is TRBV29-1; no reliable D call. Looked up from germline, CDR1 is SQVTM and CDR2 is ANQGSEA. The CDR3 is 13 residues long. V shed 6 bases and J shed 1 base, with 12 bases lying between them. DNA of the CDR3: TGCAGCGTAAGGGCTTTCAGGAACACTGAAGCTTTCTTT. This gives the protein CSVRAFRNTEAFF.

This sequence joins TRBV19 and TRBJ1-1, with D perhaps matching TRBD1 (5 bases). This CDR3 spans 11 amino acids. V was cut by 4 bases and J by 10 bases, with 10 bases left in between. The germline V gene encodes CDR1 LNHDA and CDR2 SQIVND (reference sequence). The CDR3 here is CASSRGRGAFF. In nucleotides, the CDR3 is TGTGCCAGTAGTAGGGGCCGAGGAGCTTTCTTT.

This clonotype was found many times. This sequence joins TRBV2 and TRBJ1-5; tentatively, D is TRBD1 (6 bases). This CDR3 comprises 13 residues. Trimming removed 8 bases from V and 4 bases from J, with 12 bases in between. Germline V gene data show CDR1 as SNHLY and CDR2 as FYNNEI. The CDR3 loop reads CASGGRGNQPQHF. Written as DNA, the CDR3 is TGTGCCAGCGGGGGCCGGGGGAATCAGCCCCAGCATTTT.